A single sample is the source of the 17 T cell receptor beta chains below, sequenced in a study of cytomegalovirus exposure and HLA in healthy donors. The PCR was carried out with 60 Vbeta primers and 13 Jbeta primers. Data came from immunoSEQ multiplex PCR; TCRdb stores just in-frame clones and leaves some out. The table lists fewer than 150,000 clones, roughly three quarters of them singletons. The sample was PBMCs. The receptors were sampled from a man over 45 in good health and CMV-seropositive.

Only a few counts were recorded for this clone. The V and J genes are TRBV27 and TRBJ1-2, with TRBD1 matching 7 bases. From germline, CDR1 is MNHEY and CDR2 SMNVEV (reference sequence). CDR3 size: 14 residues. J gave up 7 bases and V 6 bases, and 11 bases lay outside the gene matches. CDR3 protein: CASSQYRGSGGYTF. DNA of the CDR3: TGTGCCAGCAGCCAATACAGGGGTTCGGGTGGCTACACCTTC.

The chain uses TRBV7-2 and TRBJ1-5, with a weak D call TRBD1 (6 bases). The germline V gene encodes CDR1 SGHTA and CDR2 FQGNSA. This CDR3 has 14 amino acids. V was pared by 5 bases and J by 2 bases, with 10 bases between. CDR3 coding DNA: TGTGCCAGCAGCCCCGAGGGGGGCAATCAGCCCCAGCATTTT. Translated: CASSPEGGNQPQHF.

V gene TRBV25-1 combines with J gene TRBJ1-6; TRBD1 aligns across 10 bases. Trimming at V came to 8 bases and at J to 3 bases, leaving 4 bases not matched to a gene. Germline CDR1 reads MGHDK; CDR2 reads SYGVNS. There are 15 residues in the CDR3. Here the CDR3 reads CASGGDRGYNSPLHF. In nucleotides, the CDR3 is TGTGCCAGCGGGGGGGACAGGGGCTATAATTCACCCCTCCACTTT.

The chain has TRBV5-1 and TRBJ2-2, with 8 positions matching TRBD1. The germline V gene has CDR1 SGHRS and CDR2 YFSETQ. This CDR3 is 15 amino acids long. J lost 0 bases, V lost 7 bases, and 5 bases had no gene match. In DNA form, the CDR3 reads TGCGCCAGCTCCAAGGACAGGGCGAACACCGGGGAGCTGTTTTTT. Amino acids: CASSKDRANTGELFF.

This clone was detected only a few times. The genes are TRBV10-2 and TRBJ2-1; a weak D match, TRBD1 (6 bases). V lost 0 bases, J lost 9 bases, and 15 bases lay in between. There are 15 residues in the CDR3. Germline assignment: CDR1 WSHSY and CDR2 SAAADI. Written as DNA, the CDR3 is TGCGCCAGCAGTGAGTCGACCGGGACATGGATTGAGCAGTTCTTC. Its translation is CASSESTGTWIEQFF.

As DNA, the CDR3 is TGCGCCAGCAGCTTGGCCTGGAGGGGACGGATGAACACTGAAGCTTTCTTT. This codes for CASSLAWRGRMNTEAFF. The rearrangement uses TRBV5-1 and TRBJ1-1, with a possible D match to TRBD1 (5 bases). V was clipped by 0 bases and J by 0 bases, with 15 bases between them. This CDR3 has 17 residues. The V gene's germline CDR1 is SGHRS and CDR2 YFSETQ.

This clone was observed a few times. The rearrangement links TRBV29-1 to TRBJ2-3; weak D call: TRBD2 (5 bases). CDR1 is SQVTM, CDR2 ANQGSEA, per germline. The CDR3 totals 19 residues. The V end was cut by 3 bases, the J end by 0 bases, with 25 bases between. CDR3 coding DNA: TGCAGCGTTGACCCCCGAGGGTGGCTTCCCGTCTCTAGCACAGATACGCAGTATTTT. It codes for CSVDPRGWLPVSSTDTQYF.

The rearrangement links TRBV7-9 to TRBJ1-1; maybe TRBD1 (6 bases). V was cut by 5 bases and J by 6 bases, with 16 bases left in between. Per germline, CDR1 SEHNR and CDR2 FQNEAQ (reference sequence). CDR3 size: 14 residues. The CDR3 spells CASSRGQSYAEAFF. The CDR3 bases are TGTGCCAGCAGCCGGGGACAATCTTACGCTGAAGCTTTCTTT. Drawing the rest from reference TRBV7-9 and TRBJ1-1, the complete variable domain is DTGVSQNPRHKITKRGQNVTFRCDPISEHNRLYWYRQTLGQGPEFLTYFQNEAQLEKSRLLSDRFSAERPKGSFSTLEIQRTEQGDSAMYLCASSRGQSYAEAFFGQGTRLTVV.

For the CDR3, the DNA is TGTGCCAGCAGCGTAGCCCCCCCTACAGGGGGCTCTGGAAACACCATATATTTT. It encodes CASSVAPPTGGSGNTIYF. The chain recombines TRBV9 with TRBJ1-3, with 8 bases fitting TRBD1. V trimming: 0 bases; J trimming: 0 bases; junction bases outside the gene matches: 8. CDR1 is SGDLS, CDR2 YYNGEE, per germline. The CDR3 consists of 18 residues.

This clone came up a few times. The chain recombines TRBV15 with TRBJ1-4, with a possible D match to TRBD1 (6 bases). This CDR3 has 16 amino acids. CDR1 is LNHNV, CDR2 YYDKDF, per germline (reference sequence). V was pared by 10 bases and J by 0 bases, with 18 bases between. In nucleotides, the CDR3 is TGTGCCAGCCTTAGGGGGGGGAGTGCAACTAATGAAAAACTGTTTTTT. Amino acid sequence: CASLRGGSATNEKLFF.

The genes are TRBV9 and TRBJ2-6; a weak D match, TRBD1 (6 bases). CDR1 SGDLS and CDR2 YYNGEE come from the germline V gene. The CDR3 covers 14 residues. Trimming cost V 3 bases and J 12 bases, with 16 bases left between them. The CDR3: CASSATGSLSVLTF. CDR3 nucleotide sequence: TGTGCCAGCAGCGCGACAGGTTCCTTAAGCGTCCTGACTTTC.

The chain has TRBV29-1 and TRBJ2-5; TRBD1 aligns across 8 bases. In germline, CDR1 is SQVTM, CDR2 ANQGSEA. The CDR3 length is 12 residues. V lost 5 bases and J lost 4; bases outside the gene matches: 3. The chain's CDR3 is CSVFRGRETQYF. The CDR3 nucleotides are TGCAGCGTTTTCAGGGGGCGAGAGACCCAGTACTTC.

The V call is TRBV9, the J call TRBJ1-6, with TRBD1 identical over 8 bases. In germline, CDR1 is SGDLS, CDR2 YYNGEE. Germline trimming cut 0 bases from V and 8 bases from J; bases unmatched to any gene: 7. The length of the CDR3 is 16 residues. CDR3 sequence reads: CASSVDSGTGYSPLHF. The DNA of the CDR3 is TGTGCCAGCAGCGTAGACTCCGGGACAGGTTATTCACCCCTCCACTTT.

This clone was recorded once. Written as DNA, the CDR3 is TGCGCCAGCAGTGAGGGGGGCAGCCTCTCCTACGAGCAGTACTTC. Its translation: CASSEGGSLSYEQYF. The V call is TRBV10-1, the J call TRBJ2-5, with D perhaps TRBD1 (6 bases). The assigned J gene may be wrong: the sequence end matches TRBJ2-7 better. CDR3 size: 15 residues. Germline V gene sequence: CDR1 WNHNN, CDR2 SYGVQD (reference sequence).

The J gene is TRBJ2-7, the V gene TRBV29-1; 9 bases align to TRBD1. The CDR3 covers 13 residues. V trimming: 4 bases; J trimming: 4 bases; junction bases outside the gene matches: 5. Germline assignment: CDR1 SQVTM and CDR2 ANQGSEA. CDR3 in amino acids: CSVATGGPYEQYF. The CDR3 DNA sequence: TGCAGCGTTGCTACAGGGGGCCCGTACGAGCAGTACTTC.

The CDR3 loop reads CASSAGTENTEAFF. CDR3 bases: TGTGCCAGCAGCGCTGGGACAGAGAACACTGAAGCTTTCTTT. The rearrangement joins TRBV6-1 to TRBJ1-1; 7 bases fit TRBD1. V was clipped by 6 bases and J by 1 base; unmatched bases: 5. Germline-derived CDR1 and CDR2 are MNHNS and SASEGT. There are 14 residues in the CDR3.

V usage is TRBV25-1 and J usage is TRBJ1-2; TRBD1 aligns across 7 bases. This CDR3 has 14 residues. V was clipped by 5 bases and J by 8 bases; unmatched bases: 11. Germline V lookup: CDR1 MGHDK, CDR2 SYGVNS. The CDR3 loop reads CASSLTGTGGGYTF. The CDR3 DNA follows: TGTGCCAGCAGTTTGACAGGGACCGGAGGGGGCTACACCTTC.